One sample yielded the 8 T cell receptor beta chains listed below, sequenced in a study of post-analysis software for immune sequencing data. cDNA libraries for TCR beta contained unique molecular identifiers. One entry per CDR3 protein results from TCRdb running MiXCR on the PCR reads. The sample contains approximately 440,000 distinct CDR3 sequences, roughly 46% of which appear only once. These TCRs' antigens remain unknown. Whole-study results and caveats: Included in a set of roughly five TRBV segments more frequent in patients than controls were TRBV5-6, TRBV5-1 and TRBV20-1.

Sequencing input: blood. These receptors originate from a girl aged 10 to 17 with multiple sclerosis.

This clonotype was recorded a few times. The CDR3 sequence is CSARDLGTGDNSPLHF. The CDR3 nucleotides are TGCAGTGCTAGAGATCTAGGGACCGGGGATAATTCACCCCTCCACTTT. The chain employs TRBV20-1 and TRBJ1-6; D is possibly TRBD1 (5 bases). CDR3 length: 16 amino acids. Per the germline V gene, CDR1 is DFQATT and CDR2 is SNEGSKA (reference sequence). V was cut by 0 bases and J by 5 bases, with 14 bases left in between.

The chain has TRBV7-2 and TRBJ2-2; the D gene is possibly TRBD2 (7 bases). Trimming removed 5 bases at V and 5 bases at J, with 21 bases between. Germline V gives CDR1 SGHTA, CDR2 FQGNSA. The CDR3 sequence is 17 residues long. The CDR3 reads CASSGRWGGQETGELFF. CDR3 nucleotides: TGTGCCAGCAGCGGCCGGTGGGGGGGGCAAGAGACCGGGGAGCTGTTTTTT. Filled out from reference TRBV7-2 and TRBJ2-2, the complete variable domain reads GAGVSQSPSNKVTEKGKDVELRCDPISGHTALYWYRQSLGQGLEFLIYFQGNSAPDKSGLPSDRFSAERTGGSVSTLTIQRTQQEDSAVYLCASSGRWGGQETGELFFGEGSRLTVL.

The chain has TRBV20-1 and TRBJ2-1, with D tentatively TRBD2 (6 bases). The CDR3 is 11 residues long. Germline V gives CDR1 DFQATT, CDR2 SNEGSKA (reference sequence). V was pared by 6 bases and J by 4 bases, with 7 bases between. This CDR3 is CSAGRYNEQFF. The CDR3 coding sequence is TGCAGTGCAGGGAGGTACAATGAGCAGTTCTTC.

This chain uses TRBV9 with TRBJ1-5; no definite D call. V lost 0 bases and J 6 bases, leaving 13 bases between the germline ends. The CDR3 runs 15 residues. Germline lookup yields CDR1 SGDLS and CDR2 YYNGEE. CDR3 sequence reads: CASSVAGMGGQPQHF. CDR3 DNA: TGTGCCAGCAGCGTAGCTGGTATGGGAGGTCAGCCCCAGCATTTT.

This clonotype was counted only a few times. The chain couples TRBV18 to TRBJ1-2, with 7 bases fitting TRBD1. The V gene end was trimmed by 2 bases and the J gene end by 3 bases; junction bases not matched to a gene: 9. Germline CDR1 KGHSH, CDR2 LQKENI. There are 16 residues in the CDR3. This chain's CDR3 is CASSPGFSGGDYGYTF. The CDR3 DNA reads as TGTGCCAGCTCACCAGGGTTTTCAGGGGGAGACTATGGCTACACCTTC.

This sequence joins TRBV6-1 and TRBJ1-1, with 7 positions matching TRBD1. The CDR3 consists of 15 residues. The V gene's germline CDR1 is MNHNS and CDR2 SASEGT. J gave up 1 base and V 7 bases, and 9 bases lay outside the gene matches. The CDR3 DNA sequence: TGTGCCAGCATATCCGAGGGGGCAGGGAACACTGAAGCTTTCTTT. Translated, it gives CASISEGAGNTEAFF.

The rearrangement links TRBV12-3 or TRBV12-4 to TRBJ2-3; 8 bases line up with TRBD2. The CDR3 covers 18 residues. The V and J ends lost 6 bases and 6 bases, in that order; junction bases with no gene match: 20. CDR3 nucleotides: TGTGCCAGCAGCGATCGTCGGGCTAGCGGGCGGGCCTTGGATACGCAGTATTTT. Protein: CASSDRRASGRALDTQYF.

The V call is TRBV5-1, the J call TRBJ2-7; perhaps TRBD1 as D (5 bases). V was trimmed by 0 bases and J by 5 bases, leaving 21 bases between them. Germline CDR1 reads SGHRS; CDR2 reads YFSETQ. This CDR3 has 17 amino acids. The CDR3 loop is CASSLAARAKRGHEQYF. As DNA, the CDR3 is TGCGCCAGCAGCTTGGCAGCCAGGGCCAAAAGGGGCCACGAGCAGTACTTC.